This TCR beta chain emerged from a study of radiation and T cells in renal cell carcinoma. As for time point: blood 4 weeks post-SBRT, at nephrectomy. Specified treatment: 15 Gy SBRT to primary tumor, nephrectomy 4 weeks later. Losses at the gene ends were 5 bases for V and 3 bases for J; bases not matched to a gene: 4. Germline CDR1 and CDR2: MNHEY and SMNVEV (reference sequence). This CDR3 has 14 amino acids. Clones were read by immunoSEQ multiplex PCR, and TCRdb kept only the in-frame ones, dropping some. The sample lists about 77,000 clones; 75% to 90% were seen once. This clone has just a few counts.

The chain couples TRBV27 to TRBJ2-7; 10 bases align to TRBD1. The TCR was taken from a woman between 55 and 75 years old with renal cell carcinoma. This specimen consisted of blood, obtained from a patient whose treatment included radiotherapy and nephrectomy. The CDR3 region is CASSATGGVYEQYF. The CDR3 nucleotides read TGTGCCAGCAGTGCGACAGGGGGCGTCTACGAGCAGTACTTC.